This entry lists 18 T cell receptor beta chains sequenced from one sample in a study of siplizumab effects on memory and regulatory T cells. Method: immunoSEQ multiplex PCR; TCRdb's copy keeps in-frame clones and lacks some. Of some 100,000 clones in the sample, 94% were seen once. Sequencing input: Tregs sorted from blood. These receptors all stem from a human donor in good health.

A few counts support this clone. V usage is TRBV29-1 and J usage is TRBJ2-1; D gene ambiguous. Trimming stripped 3 bases from V and 8 bases from J, with 14 bases between. The CDR3 is 13 residues long. The germline gives CDR1 SQVTM, CDR2 ANQGSEA. CDR3 DNA sequence: TGCAGCGTTGACCCCAAGGGTTGGGATGAGCAGTTCTTC. Translating it yields CSVDPKGWDEQFF.

The CDR3 region has the DNA TGTGCCAGCAGTTTTCCCGCCAAAACCGCCCCCCAGCATTTT. It encodes CASSFPAKTAPQHF. This sequence joins TRBV6-6 and TRBJ1-5; D is unclear. The germline gives CDR1 MNHNY, CDR2 SVGAGI (reference sequence). The germline V and J ends were trimmed by 4 bases and 10 bases, with 17 bases remaining between them. The CDR3 is 14 residues long.

V is TRBV5-6 and J is TRBJ2-1; 13 nucleotides agree with TRBD2. Germline values: CDR1 SGHDT, CDR2 YYEEEE. The CDR3 runs to 17 residues. Germline trimming cut 4 bases from V and 7 bases from J; bases unmatched to any gene: 11. This CDR3 is CASSVRTSGRPQNEQFF. The CDR3 DNA sequence: TGTGCCAGCAGCGTGAGGACTAGCGGGAGACCTCAGAATGAGCAGTTCTTC.

The sample holds one count of this clone. The chain uses TRBV27 and TRBJ2-7, with 9 nucleotides matching TRBD2. CDR3 size: 13 residues. Trimming removed 6 bases from V and 6 bases from J; junction bases left unmatched: 6. Germline V gene sequence: CDR1 MNHEY, CDR2 SMNVEV (reference sequence). CDR3 sequence reads: CASRIAGAGEQYF. DNA for the CDR3: TGTGCCAGCAGGATAGCGGGAGCGGGCGAGCAGTACTTC.

This chain uses TRBV5-1 with TRBJ2-3; D might be TRBD1 (5 bases). The germline gives CDR1 SGHRS, CDR2 YFSETQ. The length of the CDR3 is 14 residues. V was trimmed by 0 bases and J by 5 bases, leaving 10 bases between them. The chain's CDR3 is CASSLGQMKDTQYF. The CDR3 region has the DNA TGCGCCAGCAGCTTGGGACAGATGAAAGATACGCAGTATTTT. Together with reference TRBV5-1 and TRBJ2-3, the CDR3 gives the full variable domain: KAGVTQTPRYLIKTRGQQVTLSCSPISGHRSVSWYQQTPGQGLQFLFEYFSETQRNKGNFPGRFSGRQFSNSRSEMNVSTLELGDSALYLCASSLGQMKDTQYFGPGTRLTVL.

CDR3 loop: CAWSVLPRDETQYF. The CDR3 DNA follows: TGTGCCTGGAGTGTACTCCCTAGGGATGAGACCCAGTACTTC. The chain employs TRBV30 and TRBJ2-5; D not certain. V was trimmed by 0 bases and J by 5 bases, leaving 13 bases between them. The CDR3 has 14 residues. In germline, CDR1 is GTSNPN, CDR2 SVGIG (reference sequence).

This chain uses TRBV2 with TRBJ2-7; 9 positions match TRBD1. Germline loops: CDR1 SNHLY, CDR2 FYNNEI. The ends lost 5 bases at V and 6 bases at J; junction bases unmatched: 8. The CDR3 contains 14 residues. The CDR3 DNA sequence: TGTGCCAGCAGTAAAATTGGGACAGGGCTCGAGCAGTACTTC. Protein: CASSKIGTGLEQYF.

The genes are TRBV18 and TRBJ2-5, with D perhaps matching TRBD2 (6 bases). Germline assignment: CDR1 KGHSH and CDR2 LQKENI. V lost 2 bases to trimming and J lost 5 bases, with 15 bases between them. The CDR3 has 15 amino acids. CDR3 DNA sequence: TGTGCCAGCTCACCAGCCGCGGGAACCGGCGAGACCCAGTACTTC. The encoded protein is CASSPAAGTGETQYF. Filled out from reference TRBV18 and TRBJ2-5, the complete variable domain reads NAGVMQNPRHLVRRRGQEARLRCSPMKGHSHVYWYRQLPEEGLKFMVYLQKENIIDESGMPKERFSAEFPKEGPSILRIQQVVRGDSAAYFCASSPAAGTGETQYFGPGTRLLVL.

This sequence joins TRBV28 and TRBJ1-4; possibly TRBD1 for D (5 bases). Germline lookup yields CDR1 MDHEN and CDR2 SYDVKM. The CDR3 has 13 amino acids. The V end lost 5 bases, the J end lost 3 bases, and 7 bases lay between the germline ends. The DNA of the CDR3 is TGTGCCAGCAGTGACAGATCTAATGAAAAACTGTTTTTT. Residues: CASSDRSNEKLFF.

The gene calls are TRBV7-3 and TRBJ2-1; 11 nucleotides match TRBD2. J gave up 7 bases and V 1 base, and 3 bases lay outside the gene matches. The CDR3 spans 15 residues. The germline gives CDR1 SGHTA, CDR2 FQGTGA. This chain's CDR3 is CASSLRLAGRNEQFF. The CDR3 DNA reads as TGTGCCAGCAGCTTAAGACTAGCGGGAAGGAATGAGCAGTTCTTC.

The chain joins TRBV10-2 to TRBJ2-7, with 9 bases fitting TRBD2. Germline CDR1 is WSHSY and CDR2 is SAAADI. V shed 4 bases and J 6 bases; nucleotides not matched to a gene: 16. The CDR3 runs to 17 residues. The CDR3 region has the DNA TGCGCCAGCAGTGGATTTCCTGGTAGCGGGAGATTATTCGAGCAGTACTTC. Its translation is CASSGFPGSGRLFEQYF.

V is TRBV5-6 and J is TRBJ1-1; possibly TRBD1 for D (5 bases). There are 15 residues in the CDR3. Trimming removed 0 bases from V and 7 bases from J, with 16 bases in between. Germline CDR1 reads SGHDT; CDR2 reads YYEEEE. CDR3 coding DNA: TGTGCCAGCAGCTTGGTGTGGGGGGAGGGAAGTGAAGCTTTCTTT. Its translation: CASSLVWGEGSEAFF.

The chain has TRBV5-1 and TRBJ2-2; D gene uncertain. Between the trimmed V and J ends, which lost 1 base and 2 bases, there was a span of 15 bases. The germline V gene encodes CDR1 SGHRS and CDR2 YFSETQ. The CDR3 has 17 amino acids. For the CDR3, the DNA is TGCGCCAGCAGCTTGATCGGAGTTGGGTTAAACACCGGGGAGCTGTTTTTT. It codes for CASSLIGVGLNTGELFF.

The V gene is TRBV4-1, the J gene TRBJ2-3; 7 nucleotides agree with TRBD1. Germline-derived CDR1 and CDR2 are MGHRA and YSYEKL. V trimming: 3 bases; J trimming: 5 bases; junction bases outside the gene matches: 8. The CDR3 consists of 15 residues. CDR3 DNA: TGCGCCAGCAGCCACAGACAGGGAGTAGGAGATACGCAGTATTTT. It encodes CASSHRQGVGDTQYF.

The chain couples TRBV6-1 to TRBJ2-7, with a possible D match to TRBD1 (6 bases). Trimming stripped 6 bases from V and 7 bases from J, with 19 bases between. CDR1 and CDR2 from the germline V gene are MNHNS and SASEGT. CDR3 size: 14 residues. The CDR3 region is CASRPDRTSGEQYF. The CDR3 DNA follows: TGTGCCAGCAGGCCTGACAGGACTTCGGGGGAGCAGTACTTC.

The chain carries TRBV5-1 and TRBJ2-2; 9 positions match TRBD2. The CDR3 runs to 18 residues. V was pared by 7 bases and J by 4 bases, with 17 bases of the junction left unmatched. Germline V gene lookup returns CDR1 SGHRS and CDR2 YFSETQ. CDR3 nucleotide sequence: TGCGCCAGCGGTTCTCCCATGGGGACTAGCTCGGTCACCGGGGAGCTGTTTTTT. Translating gives CASGSPMGTSSVTGELFF.

Many counts were recorded for this clone. This sequence joins TRBV19 and TRBJ1-4; D is possibly TRBD1 (5 bases). Per germline, CDR1 LNHDA and CDR2 SQIVND (reference sequence). Trimming pared 8 bases from V and 8 bases from J, leaving 18 bases between. This CDR3 comprises 14 residues. DNA of the CDR3: TGTGCCAGTCACATAACAGGTTCCGGAGAAAAACTGTTTTTT. Translation: CASHITGSGEKLFF.

The rearrangement links TRBV27 to TRBJ1-4; D remains ambiguous. Germline V gene lookup returns CDR1 MNHEY and CDR2 SMNVEV (reference sequence). V was cut by 6 bases and J by 0 bases, with 14 bases left in between. The CDR3 runs to 16 residues. DNA of the CDR3: TGTGCCAGCAGACCTGGGATGTTCGCAACTAATGAAAAACTGTTTTTT. Residues: CASRPGMFATNEKLFF.